The 7 T cell receptor beta chains below all came from one sample that was sequenced in a study of OX40 agonist ivuxolimab in advanced cancers. Profiled with immunoSEQ multiplex PCR; TCRdb holds only in-frame clones, not every one. The table includes about 70,000 clones, 65% to 85% detected once. Sequencing used CD4+ or CD8+ T cells sorted from blood, obtained in a trial of the OX40 agonist ivuxolimab. The receptors here all came from an adult with an advanced solid tumor such as melanoma, head and neck, liver or kidney cancer.

The V and J genes are TRBV6-1 and TRBJ2-3; 8 bases align to TRBD2. Unmatched junction bases numbered 6, after V lost 6 bases and J lost 1 base. Germline-derived CDR1 and CDR2 are MNHNS and SASEGT. This CDR3 contains 15 residues. The CDR3 spells CASSPSGRGTDTQYF. The DNA for the CDR3 is TGTGCCAGCAGCCCTAGCGGGCGGGGCACAGATACGCAGTATTTT.

The chain is built from TRBV27 and TRBJ2-3; D may be TRBD1 (6 bases). Between the trimmed V and J ends, which lost 9 bases and 3 bases, there was a span of 25 bases. The CDR3 is made up of 17 amino acids. CDR1 and CDR2 (germline): MNHEY, SMNVEV (reference sequence). Here the CDR3 DNA reads TGTGCCAGACCCCCCGGGCTGGCGGCAGGGGCGACAGATACGCAGTATTTT. Amino acids: CARPPGLAAGATDTQYF.

The chain links TRBV6-1 to TRBJ1-1; D not resolved. The CDR3 spans 13 residues. The V gene's germline CDR1 is MNHNS and CDR2 SASEGT. V was pared by 3 bases and J by 3 bases, with 8 bases between. The CDR3 reads CASSDFGDTEAFF. For the CDR3, the DNA is TGTGCCAGCAGTGATTTTGGGGACACTGAAGCTTTCTTT.

This chain uses TRBV19 with TRBJ1-1, with 8 nucleotides matching TRBD1. Germline V gene data show CDR1 as LNHDA and CDR2 as SQIVND (reference sequence). The CDR3 has 14 amino acids. J lost 4 bases, V lost 4 bases, and 5 bases had no gene match. The chain's CDR3 is CASSKDRGTTEAFF. CDR3 nucleotide sequence: TGTGCCAGTAGTAAAGACAGGGGCACCACTGAAGCTTTCTTT.

The V and J genes are TRBV29-1 and TRBJ1-2; 7 bases map to TRBD1. Germline-derived CDR1 and CDR2 are SQVTM and ANQGSEA. The CDR3 is 12 amino acids. Unmatched junction bases numbered 9, after V lost 7 bases and J lost 7 bases. DNA for the CDR3: TGCAGCGCCGCGACAGGGACCTTTGGCTACACCTTC. It is translated as CSAATGTFGYTF. Together with reference TRBV29-1 and TRBJ1-2, the CDR3 gives the full variable domain: SAVISQKPSRDICQRGTSLTIQCQVDSQVTMMFWYRQQPGQSLTLIATANQGSEATYESGFVIDKFPISRPNLTFSTLTVSNMSPEDSSIYLCSAATGTFGYTFGSGTRLTVV.

The chain links TRBV7-8 to TRBJ2-1; TRBD2 might be the D (5 bases). V lost 5 bases and J lost 0, with 17 bases in between. The CDR3 is 17 amino acids. The germline gives CDR1 SGHVS, CDR2 FQNEAQ. The DNA for the CDR3 is TGTGCCAGCAGCCCAGGAGTCCAGCGGACCTCCTACAATGAGCAGTTCTTC. Translated, it gives CASSPGVQRTSYNEQFF. The entire variable domain, with the rest obtained from reference TRBV7-8 and TRBJ2-1, is as follows: GAGVSQSPRYKVAKRGQDVALRCDPISGHVSLFWYQQALGQGPEFLTYFQNEAQLDKSGLPSDRFFAERPEGSVSTLKIQRTQQEDSAVYLCASSPGVQRTSYNEQFFGPGTRLTVL.

The V call is TRBV6-7, the J call TRBJ2-2; D remains ambiguous. TRBV6-7 has ORF status, its function being uncertain. V was clipped by 0 bases and J by 7 bases, with 12 bases between them. There are 15 residues in the CDR3. CDR3 region: CASSYSCGDLGELFF. The CDR3 nucleotides are TGTGCCAGCAGTTACTCGTGTGGTGATCTCGGGGAGCTGTTTTTT.